This TCR beta chain was retrieved from a study of early T cells in non-severe SARS-CoV-2 infection (dated by TCRdb to 2020 to 2022). General notes on the study: Because TCR sequencing was done on bulk RNA from unsorted whole blood, the alpha and beta chains could not be paired. Points the paper makes about the study in general: VDJdb matching was skewed toward anti-spike CD8 responses and likely underestimated virus-specific expansions, missing private and CD4 specificities.

This clonotype was found a few times. Its antigen is still unknown. The record has no base qualities; no much larger clone is one base away. This was a case-control study nested in a cohort of healthcare workers in London, UK, who had nasopharyngeal swab PCR tests and blood samples taken every week. Healthcare workers were enrolled in the week of the UK lockdown, from 23 to 31 March 2020, and were followed every week for up to roughly 16 weeks. The method behind the library was 5' RACE. The reads were generated on a NextSeq 500. The TCR library protocol attached unique molecular identifiers to individual cDNA molecules to correct for sequencing error and PCR bias. Sequencing covered both TCR alpha and beta chains, and within each sample the abundances of alpha and beta sequences were tightly co-correlated. As for the original processing: Decombinator V4 was used to perform V gene, J gene and CDR3 annotation of TCR sequences. Expanded TCRs were defined as changing significantly between any two time points under a Poisson model with p below 0.0001. TCR abundances were normalised to the total number of TCRs sequenced per sample and expressed as counts per million. TRAV1-2 paired with TRAJ12, TRAJ20 or TRAJ33 defined MAIT TCRs, while TRAV10 paired with TRAJ18 defined iNKT TCRs. VDJdb, accessed 1 November 2021, was searched for CMV, EBV and SARS-CoV-2 annotated TCRs, excluding TCRs annotated for multiple antigens. TCRdb redid the processing of the public reads, applying fastp at Q25 and MiXCR, and retained in-frame beta chains. A single entry per CDR3 protein holds the most common genes and DNA from its merged rows. V and J calls and clone size were set by TCRdb, not the authors. The sample table lists tens of thousands of distinct CDR3 sequences, more than 9% of them with a count of one. Roughly 10% of the sample is taken by the ten largest.

The germline V end is reduced by 8 bases and the J end by 6 bases; junction bases left unmatched: 12. The germline V gene (reference sequence) provides CDR1 MNHNY and CDR2 SVGAGI. Taken from cysteine to phenylalanine, the CDR3 has 14 residues. Only CDR3 DNA remains: 42 bases, in frame from the first base. The receptor was isolated from an adult who was a healthcare worker with PCR-confirmed SARS-CoV-2 infection or an uninfected control (not recorded which). Material: whole blood. The rearranged segments are TRBV6-6 and TRBJ2-5; 7 bases in the junction line up with TRBD1. The CDR3 is CASSTGTEGQTQYF. In nucleotides, the sequence is TGTGCCAGCTCAACCGGGACAGAGGGTCAGACCCAGTACTTC.